This T cell receptor (beta chain) originates from a study of cytomegalovirus exposure and HLA in healthy donors. Study conclusions and caveats: Three chains linked to CMV were shown in vitro to be specific for CMV antigens. When a later analysis compared HLA-associated TCR beta chains with equally common others, the HLA-associated chains turned out to be more clonally expanded and to have lower generation probabilities. It emerged from a later analysis that several of the most significant clusters appeared to be linked to common viral pathogens. Investigators reported over 150 TCR beta chains as tied to cytomegalovirus.

PCR used 60 Vbeta primers and 13 Jbeta primers. The method was immunoSEQ multiplex PCR; TCRdb's version includes in-frame clones alone and lacks a portion of them. The repertoire holds over 150,000 clones, around 80% seen once, with 4% in the top ten. In regard to this clone: Its matching antigen is unknown.

Trimming removed 5 bases from V and 7 bases from J; junction bases left unmatched: 8. Germline assignment: CDR1 SGHNT and CDR2 YENEEA. The CDR3 has 15 residues. The sample consisted of PBMCs. This TCR was recovered from a woman in her thirties or forties in good health and CMV-seronegative. The chain recombines TRBV11-3 with TRBJ2-3; the match to TRBD2 covers 11 bases. The CDR3 region has the DNA TGTGCCAGCAGCATTAGCGGGGGGGCCCAATATACGCAGTATTTT. The encoded protein is CASSISGGAQYTQYF.